This T cell receptor (beta chain) is from a study of Ad26.COV2.S vaccination and SARS-CoV-2 variants. Looking at the study overall: The donor belonged to the COV1001 Ad26.COV2.S trial arm.

Treatment denoted: roughly 19 received Ad26.COV2.S at low or high dose, single or two shots; roughly five received placebo; per-sample allocation not given. The investigators took samples on day 63 after the first vaccine or placebo injection. TCRdb's table, derived via immunoSEQ multiplex PCR, lists solely in-frame clones and lacks some. The sample holds 350,000 to 450,000 clones, 83% seen once. The sample was peripheral blood, taken in a trial of Ad26.COV2.S vaccine versus placebo. The sequence was obtained from a person between 18 and 59 years old who received the Ad26.COV2.S COVID-19 vaccine or a placebo.

CDR3 coding DNA: TGTGCCAGCAGCTGGCGTGATGGCTACACCTTC. It encodes CASSWRDGYTF. The V and J genes are TRBV7-9 and TRBJ1-2; no firm D call. Germline V lookup: CDR1 SEHNR, CDR2 FQNEAQ (reference sequence). The CDR3 has 11 amino acids. V was trimmed by 4 bases and J by 6 bases, leaving 6 bases between them.